This T cell receptor (beta chain) comes out of a study of chemoradiotherapy in HPV16-positive cancers. Overall study context: Candidate HPV-specific clones and shared TCR motifs came from a couple of HPV16-positive patients.

Whole-study findings and limits: HPV-responsive T-cell expansion during chemoradiotherapy was linked to improved recurrence-free survival in HPV16-positive patients. Non-HPV-specific T cells did not expand in tumors during treatment, whereas candidate HPV-specific clones and E7-related motifs did. HPV-specific T cells were functionally defined from only two HPV16-positive patients.

Method: immunoSEQ multiplex PCR; TCRdb's copy keeps in-frame clones and lacks some. The sample consists of about 14,000 clones, roughly 90% of them appearing once. With respect to this clone: What it recognizes is unknown.

CDR1 is LNHNV and CDR2 is YYDKDF in the germline V gene (reference sequence). The V gene end was trimmed by 4 bases and the J gene end by 8 bases; junction bases not matched to a gene: 8. This CDR3 spans 14 amino acids. The starting material was tumor tissue, obtained from a patient who underwent chemoradiotherapy. The V call is TRBV15, the J call TRBJ1-2, with TRBD1 matching 9 bases. The sequence derives from a human donor with HPV-associated anogenital cancer. This chain's CDR3 is CATSTGQGQSGYTF. The DNA for the CDR3 is TGTGCCACCAGCACGGGACAGGGTCAGTCAGGCTACACCTTC.